This T cell receptor (beta chain) comes out of a study of cytomegalovirus exposure and HLA in healthy donors. Study at large: There were a few hundred genotyped donors. Of these, roughly 82% fell in the genetic ancestry cluster associated with self-reported Caucasian donors.

Looked up from germline, CDR1 is SGHRS and CDR2 is YFSETQ. The CDR3 consists of 14 residues. With 0 bases clipped from V and 10 bases from J, the junction kept 5 bases outside the gene matches. Study-level points and caveats: Sequences of the TCR beta chain were said to predict the HLA-A and HLA-B alleles of most subjects accurately. Further analysis, carried out later, found HLA-associated TCR beta chains more clonally expanded than equally common other chains.

The PCR employed 60 Vbeta primers together with 13 Jbeta primers. TCRdb's copy holds only in-frame clones and misses some; the assay was immunoSEQ multiplex PCR. The data show about 190,000 clones, about 83% seen once. About this clone: Its antigen remains unidentified.

Specimen: PBMCs. V gene TRBV5-1 combines with J gene TRBJ1-1, with TRBD1 identical over 11 bases. The clonotype was recovered from a woman in her thirties in good health and CMV-seropositive. The CDR3 DNA follows: TGCGCCAGCAGCTTGGCTGGGACAGGGGGTTTAGCTTTCTTT. As protein: CASSLAGTGGLAFF.